The sequence of this TCR beta chain was determined in a study of shared clonotypes between healthy human individuals. Study-wide results and caveats: Lower generation probabilities were found for non-shared clonotypes than for those shared by all four donors.

In regard to this clone: The antigen is unknown. The same CDR3 can be traced to other DNA sequences in this sample.

Researchers ran the assay at a deep level. Libraries were prepared by immunoSEQ multiplex PCR; TCRdb keeps only in-frame clonotypes and omits some of them. Counted here are about 2.3 million clones, about nine tenths occurring once; the ten biggest clones make up roughly 0.34%. This CDR3 is 15 amino acids long. J gave up 5 bases and V 3 bases, and 0 bases lay outside the gene matches. From germline, CDR1 is SGHTA and CDR2 FQGNSA. The sequenced material came from naive CD4+ T cells from PBMCs. The subset was: CD45RA+ positively selected. This clonotype was obtained from a man between 18 and 35 years old in good health. Some clones in this sample may be carry-over from other donors' samples. The V call is TRBV7-2, the J call TRBJ2-2; 13 bases are a match to TRBD2. CDR3 residues: CASSLGLAGTGELFF. The CDR3 DNA sequence: TGTGCCAGCAGCTTGGGACTAGCGGGAACCGGGGAGCTGTTTTTT. Filled out from reference TRBV7-2 and TRBJ2-2, the complete variable domain reads GAGVSQSPSNKVTEKGKDVELRCDPISGHTALYWYRQSLGQGLEFLIYFQGNSAPDKSGLPSDRFSAERTGGSVSTLTIQRTQQEDSAVYLCASSLGLAGTGELFFGEGSRLTVL.